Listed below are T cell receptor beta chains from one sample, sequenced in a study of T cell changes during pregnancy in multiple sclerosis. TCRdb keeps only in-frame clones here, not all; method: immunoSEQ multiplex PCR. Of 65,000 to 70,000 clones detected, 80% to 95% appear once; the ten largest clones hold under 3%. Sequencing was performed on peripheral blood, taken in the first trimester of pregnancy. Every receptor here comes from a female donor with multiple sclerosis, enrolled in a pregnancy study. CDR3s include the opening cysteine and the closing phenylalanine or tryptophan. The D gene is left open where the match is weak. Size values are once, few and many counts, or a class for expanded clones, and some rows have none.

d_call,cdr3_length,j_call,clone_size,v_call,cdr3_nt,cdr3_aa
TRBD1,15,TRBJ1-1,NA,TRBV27,TGTGCCAGCAGACCCCAACAGGGGGGATACACTGAAGCTTTCTTT,CASRPQQGGYTEAFF
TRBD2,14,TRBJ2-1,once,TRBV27,TGTGCCAGCAGCAGGACTAGAGTTGGGAATGAGCAGTTCTTC,CASSRTRVGNEQFF
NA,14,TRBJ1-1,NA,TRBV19,TGTGCCAGTAGTACCTCTCGCAGGGCTAGAGAAGCTTTCTTT,CASSTSRRAREAFF
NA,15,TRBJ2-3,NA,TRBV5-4,TGTGCCAGCAGCTTCTATCAACCTAGCACAGATACGCAGTATTTT,CASSFYQPSTDTQYF
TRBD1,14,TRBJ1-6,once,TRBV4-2,TGTGCCAGCAGCCAAGTGACAGGGGGCTCACCCCTCCACTTT,CASSQVTGGSPLHF
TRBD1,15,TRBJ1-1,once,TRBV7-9,TGTGCCAGCAGCTCGGCCGGGACAGGGTGGTTAGGAGCTTTCTTT,CASSSAGTGWLGAFF
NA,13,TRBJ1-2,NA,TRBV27,TGTGCCAGCAGCCCCGGGGGGTACAGATACTACACCTTC,CASSPGGYRYYTF
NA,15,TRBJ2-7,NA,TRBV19,TGTGCCAGTAGTATTAGGGCGGGCCAAACCTACGAGCAGTACTTC,CASSIRAGQTYEQYF
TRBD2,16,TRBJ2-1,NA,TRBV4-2,TGTGCCAGCAGCCAAGAAGCGGGGGGGCCCTACAATGAGCAGTTCTTC,CASSQEAGGPYNEQFF
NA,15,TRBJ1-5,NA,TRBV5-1,TGCGCCAGCAGCTTGTTTTCAGGGGCGGGTCAGCCCCAGCATTTT,CASSLFSGAGQPQHF
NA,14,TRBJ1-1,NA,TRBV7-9,TGTGCCAGCAGGCGCCAAAGGGGTGCCACTGAAGCTTTCTTT,CASRRQRGATEAFF
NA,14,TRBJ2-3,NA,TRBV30,TGTGCCTGGAGTGACGTGGGCGTAGCAGATACGCAGTATTTT,CAWSDVGVADTQYF
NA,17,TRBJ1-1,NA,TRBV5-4,TGTGCCAGCAGCTTGGAGCCAGGCCCCCCACCGAACACTGAAGCTTTCTTT,CASSLEPGPPPNTEAFF
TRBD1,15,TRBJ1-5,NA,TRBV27,TGTGCCAGCAGTTTAAAGGGACAGGGGAATCAGCCCCAGCATTTT,CASSLKGQGNQPQHF
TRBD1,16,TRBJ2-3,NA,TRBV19,TGTGCCAGTAGCATTTACAGGGGATTTCCCTCAGATACGCAGTATTTT,CASSIYRGFPSDTQYF
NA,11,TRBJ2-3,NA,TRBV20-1,TGCAGTGCGACTGTCACAGATACGCAGTATTTT,CSATVTDTQYF
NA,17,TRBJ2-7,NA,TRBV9,TGTGCCAGCAGCGTAGGGGCATCCCAGAAAAACTCCTACGAGCAGTACTTC,CASSVGASQKNSYEQYF
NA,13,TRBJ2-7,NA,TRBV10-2,TGCGCCAGCAGTGAGGACAGGTCCTACGAGCAGTACTTC,CASSEDRSYEQYF
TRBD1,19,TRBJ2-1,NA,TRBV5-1,TGCGCCAGCAGCTTGATTGGGACAGGTAATTTTATTTCCTACAATGAGCAGTTCTTC,CASSLIGTGNFISYNEQFF
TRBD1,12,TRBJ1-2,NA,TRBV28,TGTGCCAGCAGTCCGACAGGGGGAGGCTACACCTTC,CASSPTGGGYTF
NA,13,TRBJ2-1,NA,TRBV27,TGTGCCAGCAGTAAAGCGGGCACGGGGGAGCAGTTCTTC,CASSKAGTGEQFF
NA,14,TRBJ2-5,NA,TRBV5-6,TGTGCCAGCAGTTATTTTACGACAGGAGAGACCCAGTACTTC,CASSYFTTGETQYF
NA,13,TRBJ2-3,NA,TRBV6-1,TGTGCCAGCAGTGTTACCGGGACACGCCCGCAGTATTTT,CASSVTGTRPQYF
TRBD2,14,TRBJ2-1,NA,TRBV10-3,TGTGCCATCAGGACCGACGGGAGGCTCAATGAGCAGTTCTTC,CAIRTDGRLNEQFF
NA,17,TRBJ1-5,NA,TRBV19,TGTGCCAGTAGTATAGATCTCCAGGGAATTAGCAATCAGCCCCAGCATTTT,CASSIDLQGISNQPQHF
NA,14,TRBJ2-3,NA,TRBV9,TGTGCCAGCAGCTTCAGGGGAAGCACAGATACGCAGTATTTT,CASSFRGSTDTQYF
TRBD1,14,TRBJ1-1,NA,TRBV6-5,TGTGCCAGCAGTGACAGGGTAATCGGGACTGAAGCTTTCTTT,CASSDRVIGTEAFF
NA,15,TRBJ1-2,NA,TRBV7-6,TGTGCCAGCAGCCCGTTCGCGGAGGGGAGTTCAGGCTACACCTTC,CASSPFAEGSSGYTF
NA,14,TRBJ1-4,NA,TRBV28,TGTGCCATCTCTAGGTCAGGGAGGCGGGAAAAACTGTTTTTT,CAISRSGRREKLFF